This T cell receptor beta chain came from a study of T cells in Graves' hyperthyroidism and ophthalmopathy. This clonotype was observed at least ten times. Germline values: CDR1 SGHTA, CDR2 FQGNSA. The CDR3 is made up of 14 amino acids. Trimming removed 3 bases at V and 9 bases at J, with 15 bases between. What was amplified from RNA transcripts were TCR beta CDR3 regions. The TCR CDR3 first-round RT-PCR relied on the HTBI primer set. Each CDR3 protein gets one entry after TCRdb re-called the multiplex PCR reads with MiXCR. The sample lists some 370,000 distinct CDR3 sequences, roughly 13% occurring once. Clinicians diagnosed patients from clinical symptoms, serum thyroxine and TRAb, thyroid ultrasound and orbital computed tomography.

The clonotype originates from a man aged 50 to 59 with Graves' ophthalmopathy. The chain recombines TRBV7-2 with TRBJ2-1; TRBD1 might be the D (5 bases). The sample comprised blood. The CDR3 here is CASSLYTGRAEQFF. The CDR3 DNA sequence: TGTGCCAGCAGCTTGTACACAGGACGAGCTGAGCAGTTCTTC.